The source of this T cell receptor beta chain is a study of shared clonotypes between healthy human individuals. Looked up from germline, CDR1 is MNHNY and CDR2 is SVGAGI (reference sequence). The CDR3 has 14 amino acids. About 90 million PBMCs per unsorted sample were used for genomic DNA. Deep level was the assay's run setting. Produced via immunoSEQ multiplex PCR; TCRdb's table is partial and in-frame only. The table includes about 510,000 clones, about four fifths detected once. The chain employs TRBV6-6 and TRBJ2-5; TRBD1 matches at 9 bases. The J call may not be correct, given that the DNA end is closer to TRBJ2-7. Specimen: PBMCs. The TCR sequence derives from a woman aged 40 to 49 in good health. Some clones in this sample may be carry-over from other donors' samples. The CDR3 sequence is CASSNPGQGYEQYF. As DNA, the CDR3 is TGTGCCAGCAGCAACCCGGGACAGGGCTACGAGCAGTACTTC.